The rows below give T cell receptor beta chains drawn from one sample of a study of blood T cell repertoires in COVID-19. Profiling relied on immunoSEQ multiplex PCR, and the TCRdb table lists in-frame clones only, not all of them. The table records about 240,000 clones, approximately 78% of them present only once. Source material: peripheral blood. These receptors all come from a young woman with acute or convalescent COVID-19. Each CDR3 is given with its conserved first and last residue. Fields, in order: V gene, J gene, clone size, CDR3 protein. Only part of the rows carry a size: once, few, many, or a class if the clone is expanded.

TRBV10-3	TRBJ2-3	.	CAIAGTERTDTQYF
TRBV28	TRBJ1-5	once	CASSSTGADQPQHF
TRBV5-1	TRBJ2-2	.	CASQPGQGSISTGELFF
TRBV11-2	TRBJ1-5	once	CASSLGGGNQPQHF
TRBV5-1	TRBJ2-2	.	CASSSFANTGELFF
TRBV7-9	TRBJ1-1	.	CASSLRGAGATEAFF
TRBV7-3	TRBJ2-1	.	CASSSDGGSYNEQFF
TRBV30	TRBJ2-7	.	CAWTGGVEQYF
TRBV3-1/TRBV3-2	TRBJ1-1	.	CASSLEGSRNTEAFF
TRBV7-3	TRBJ2-3	.	CASSTGLAEDTQYF
TRBV19	TRBJ1-1	.	CASSIRGEAFF
TRBV9	TRBJ2-7	.	CASSPIGDYEQYF
TRBV15	TRBJ2-7	.	CATSRDKDTHEQYF
TRBV2	TRBJ2-7	.	CASTSESSGRALEQYF
TRBV11-3	TRBJ2-3	.	CASSLRDRGDLAVITDTQYF
TRBV3-1/TRBV3-2	TRBJ2-1	.	CASSPGRGGTFDNEQFF
TRBV10-3	TRBJ2-2	.	CASSDTPASGELFF
TRBV5-1	TRBJ2-2	.	CASLGLAGSDGELFF
TRBV6-5	TRBJ2-7	.	CASSSPQGVHEQYF
TRBV19	TRBJ2-1	.	CASSPLGTGGRNEQFF
TRBV10-3	TRBJ1-1	few	CAISESGAMNTEAFF
TRBV7-2	TRBJ1-5	.	CASSLAIGNQPQHF
TRBV6-2/TRBV6-3	TRBJ2-1	.	CASSYSRAVKRNEQFF
TRBV2	TRBJ2-5	few	CASFDPGYRQETQYF
TRBV18	TRBJ1-3	.	CASSQTATGTGRGNTIYF
TRBV15	TRBJ1-1	.	CATSRTGQNTEAFF